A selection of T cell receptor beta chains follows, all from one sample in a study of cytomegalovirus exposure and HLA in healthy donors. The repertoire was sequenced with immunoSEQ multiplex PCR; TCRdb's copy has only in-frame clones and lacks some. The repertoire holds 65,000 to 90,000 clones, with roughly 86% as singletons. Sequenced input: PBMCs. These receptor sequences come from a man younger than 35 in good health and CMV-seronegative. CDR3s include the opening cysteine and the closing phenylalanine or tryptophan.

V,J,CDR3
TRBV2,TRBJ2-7,CASSMGHLYEQYF
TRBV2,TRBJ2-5,CASSLAGGPQETQYF
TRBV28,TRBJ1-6,CASSLLPGQNNSPLHF
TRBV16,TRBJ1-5,CASSHRQGAGNQPQHF
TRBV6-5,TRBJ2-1,CASTPGQGYNEQFF
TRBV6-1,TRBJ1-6,CASSDGGGGSPLHF
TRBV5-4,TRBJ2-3,CASSLLARGSQDTQYF
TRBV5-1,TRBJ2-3,CASSLVQGFTDTQYF
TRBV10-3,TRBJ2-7,CAISEIIYEQYF
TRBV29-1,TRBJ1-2,CSVDLPDRELYGYTF
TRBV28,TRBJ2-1,CASSTPPGGLNEQFF
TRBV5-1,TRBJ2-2,CASSLGRVEPGELFF
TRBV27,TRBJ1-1,CASSLNRNTEAFF
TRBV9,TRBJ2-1,CASSPTLLADSYNEQFF